This is a list of T cell receptor beta chains from one sample in a study of shared clonotypes between healthy human individuals. Method: immunoSEQ multiplex PCR; TCRdb's copy keeps in-frame clones and lacks some. The sample records about 750,000 clones, 85% to 95% being singletons. The sample comprised naive CD8+ T cells sorted from blood. The receptors shown here come from a man aged 25 to 40 in good health. Each CDR3 is given with its conserved first and last residue. The order of the fields is J gene, V gene, clone size, D gene, CDR3 DNA, CDR3 protein. The D gene is left open where the match is weak. Rows may omit the clone size; those that give it use once, few, many or a size class.

J gene: TRBJ2-7
V gene: TRBV6-5
clone size: .
D gene: .
CDR3 DNA: TGTGCCAGCAGTACCGACAGGTACTACGAGCAGTACTTC
CDR3 protein: CASSTDRYYEQYF

J gene: TRBJ2-7
V gene: TRBV29-1
clone size: .
D gene: TRBD2
CDR3 DNA: TGCAGCGTTGGCCTAGCGGGGGCCTCAAGCTCCTACGAGCAGTACTTC
CDR3 protein: CSVGLAGASSSYEQYF

J gene: TRBJ2-1
V gene: TRBV29-1
clone size: .
D gene: TRBD1
CDR3 DNA: TGCAGCGTTGAATTCCGGGACAGTCTTGGCTCCTACAATGAGCAGTTCTTC
CDR3 protein: CSVEFRDSLGSYNEQFF

J gene: TRBJ2-7
V gene: TRBV2
clone size: .
D gene: .
CDR3 DNA: TGTGCCAGCAAGGACAACGAGCAGTACTTC
CDR3 protein: CASKDNEQYF

J gene: TRBJ2-3
V gene: TRBV7-8
clone size: .
D gene: TRBD2
CDR3 DNA: TGTGCCAGCAGCTTAGCTAGCGGGAGGGCGAGGACAGATACGCAGTATTTT
CDR3 protein: CASSLASGRARTDTQYF

J gene: TRBJ2-3
V gene: TRBV5-4
clone size: .
D gene: TRBD1
CDR3 DNA: TGTGCCAGCAGCTCGGGACAGGGGGGCACAGATACGCAGTATTTT
CDR3 protein: CASSSGQGGTDTQYF

J gene: TRBJ2-1
V gene: TRBV7-6
clone size: .
D gene: .
CDR3 DNA: TGTGCCAGCAGCTTTAGACTGGCGGAAAGCTCCTACAATGAGCAGTTCTTC
CDR3 protein: CASSFRLAESSYNEQFF

J gene: TRBJ2-7
V gene: TRBV28
clone size: .
D gene: TRBD2
CDR3 DNA: TGTGCCAGCAGTTTGCCCCGTAAGCCACAGTTGGGGACTAACTACGAGCAGTACTTC
CDR3 protein: CASSLPRKPQLGTNYEQYF

J gene: TRBJ2-1
V gene: TRBV14
clone size: once
D gene: .
CDR3 DNA: TGTGCCAGCAGCCAAGTAGGAGTTGGAGTTTATGAGCAGTTCTTC
CDR3 protein: CASSQVGVGVYEQFF

J gene: TRBJ2-5
V gene: TRBV5-1
clone size: .
D gene: .
CDR3 DNA: TGCGCCAGCAGCTTGAGGGGCGGTCCCCAAGAGACCCAGTACTTC
CDR3 protein: CASSLRGGPQETQYF

J gene: TRBJ2-3
V gene: TRBV27
clone size: .
D gene: .
CDR3 DNA: TGTGCCAGCAGGGCAGGACTACCGTCGAATACGCAGTATTTT
CDR3 protein: CASRAGLPSNTQYF

J gene: TRBJ1-3
V gene: TRBV4-1
clone size: few
D gene: .
CDR3 DNA: TGCGCCAGCGCTAATGACGGGACACTAGGAAACACCATATATTTT
CDR3 protein: CASANDGTLGNTIYF

J gene: TRBJ2-1
V gene: TRBV5-8
clone size: .
D gene: TRBD1
CDR3 DNA: TGTGCCAGCAGCTTCTGGGGACAGGGGACATACAATGAGCAGTTCTTC
CDR3 protein: CASSFWGQGTYNEQFF

J gene: TRBJ2-1
V gene: TRBV15
clone size: once
D gene: TRBD1
CDR3 DNA: TGTGCCACCAGCAGAGGCAGGGGGCACGATGAGCAGTTCTTC
CDR3 protein: CATSRGRGHDEQFF

J gene: TRBJ2-1
V gene: TRBV9
clone size: .
D gene: TRBD1
CDR3 DNA: TGTGCCAGCAGCGTAGATTTTACAGGGGGCGCGGGCTTGGAGCAGTTCTTC
CDR3 protein: CASSVDFTGGAGLEQFF

J gene: TRBJ2-7
V gene: TRBV9
clone size: .
D gene: .
CDR3 DNA: TGTGCCAGCAGCTATGCCGGGGTCTCCTACGAGCAGTACTTC
CDR3 protein: CASSYAGVSYEQYF

J gene: TRBJ2-3
V gene: TRBV7-9
clone size: .
D gene: TRBD1
CDR3 DNA: TGTGCCAGCAGCTTAGGGACAGGGGCATTGGATACGCAGTATTTT
CDR3 protein: CASSLGTGALDTQYF

J gene: TRBJ2-7
V gene: TRBV15
clone size: .
D gene: TRBD1
CDR3 DNA: TGTGCCACCAGCAGCTTCCCGACAGGGGAAACACCCTACGAGCAGTACTTC
CDR3 protein: CATSSFPTGETPYEQYF

J gene: TRBJ2-2
V gene: TRBV5-6
clone size: .
D gene: .
CDR3 DNA: TGTGCCAGCAGCTTAAGGCTAGTTGGCGGGGAGCTGTTTTTT
CDR3 protein: CASSLRLVGGELFF

J gene: TRBJ2-3
V gene: TRBV9
clone size: .
D gene: .
CDR3 DNA: TGTGCCAGCAGCGTAGAAAGGACAGTAATAACAGATACGCAGTATTTT
CDR3 protein: CASSVERTVITDTQYF

J gene: TRBJ2-7
V gene: TRBV29-1
clone size: .
D gene: TRBD2
CDR3 DNA: TGCAGCGCCCGGGGGGAGCGGTACGAGCAGTACTTC
CDR3 protein: CSARGERYEQYF

J gene: TRBJ2-7
V gene: TRBV27
clone size: .
D gene: .
CDR3 DNA: TGTGCCAGCAGTCCCTCCGGACGGTTGCTAAGCGAGCAGTACTTC
CDR3 protein: CASSPSGRLLSEQYF

J gene: TRBJ1-4
V gene: TRBV5-8
clone size: .
D gene: TRBD1
CDR3 DNA: TGTGCCAGCAGCGGGGACAGTGGTGAAAAACTGTTTTTT
CDR3 protein: CASSGDSGEKLFF

J gene: TRBJ2-7
V gene: TRBV27
clone size: .
D gene: TRBD2
CDR3 DNA: TGTGCCAGCAAAGGGGTAGCGGGAGGTCAATTCTACGAGCAGTACTTC
CDR3 protein: CASKGVAGGQFYEQYF